This T cell receptor beta chain was sequenced during a study of cytotoxic CD8 clonotypes in ibrutinib-treated CLL. The V segment lost 4 bases and the J segment 2 bases; nucleotides outside the gene matches: 15. The CDR3 is 19 residues long. From germline, CDR1 is SEHNR and CDR2 FQNEAQ (reference sequence). Sequencing was performed with immunoSEQ multiplex PCR; in TCRdb, only in-frame clones are kept and a portion is missing. The data hold under 45,000 clones, with 68% observed a single time. Study-wide findings and caveats: Few clonotypes were public, and these shrank or held steady under treatment.

Comment on this clone: The antigen is undetermined.

V and J are TRBV7-9 and TRBJ2-3; 10 bases align to TRBD2. The sequences come from PBMCs, collected at disease progression, from a patient treated with ibrutinib. The origin of this receptor is a human donor with chronic lymphocytic leukemia. CDR3 loop: CASSSRGEWTSGITDTQYF. DNA for the CDR3: TGTGCCAGCAGCTCCCGTGGGGAGTGGACTAGCGGAATCACAGATACGCAGTATTTT.